This is a list of T cell receptor beta chains from one sample in a study of shared clonotypes between healthy human individuals. Profiling relied on immunoSEQ multiplex PCR, and the TCRdb table lists in-frame clones only, not all of them. Among around 2.1 million clones listed, approximately 96% were seen once. Material for sequencing was naive CD4+ T cells sorted from blood. Receptors were obtained from a man aged 18-30 years in good health. The CDR3 runs from the conserved cysteine through the conserved F or W. A D gene is named only where the DNA matches it firmly. Some rows have no size entry. The others give once, few or many, or a class for an expanded clone.

J gene | V gene | clone size | D gene | CDR3 DNA | CDR3 protein
TRBJ2-7 | TRBV4-1 | NA | NA | TGCGCCAGCAGCCAACCCGGCGCTCTCAACTACGAGCAGTACTTC | CASSQPGALNYEQYF
TRBJ2-5 | TRBV27 | NA | NA | TGTGCCAGCAGTTTAGGGTGGTCCCAAGAGACCCAGTACTTC | CASSLGWSQETQYF
TRBJ2-7 | TRBV6-6 | NA | NA | TGTGCCAGCAGAAACGACAGACCGGCATCCTACGAGCAGTACTTC | CASRNDRPASYEQYF
TRBJ1-2 | TRBV6-1 | NA | TRBD1 | TGTGCCAGCAGTGAAGTCCGAACAGGGGACTATGGCTACACCTTC | CASSEVRTGDYGYTF
TRBJ2-3 | TRBV5-1 | NA | TRBD1 | TGCGCCAGCAGCCGAGACAGGGGTACTAGCACAGATACGCAGTATTTT | CASSRDRGTSTDTQYF
TRBJ2-7 | TRBV7-9 | NA | TRBD2 | TGTGCCAGCTGGTGGCAGGGAGGGGACGAGCAGTACTTC | CASWWQGGDEQYF
TRBJ1-3 | TRBV5-1 | NA | NA | TGCGCCAGCAGCTTGACCTCCGGCAGGAACTCTGGAAACACCATATATTTT | CASSLTSGRNSGNTIYF
TRBJ1-2 | TRBV20-1 | NA | NA | TGCAGTGCCCATACCCTGGGCGGCTACACCTTC | CSAHTLGGYTF
TRBJ2-7 | TRBV4-2 | NA | NA | TGTGCCAGCAGCCACGAACCTACCCCCCGGGAGCAGTACTTC | CASSHEPTPREQYF
TRBJ1-3 | TRBV5-1 | NA | NA | TGCGCCAGCAGCTTGGCCGGGGGTTTGGGAAACACCATATATTTT | CASSLAGGLGNTIYF
TRBJ2-7 | TRBV5-1 | NA | TRBD2 | TGCGCCAGCAGCTTGGCGAGCGGGATATACTCCTACGAGCAGTACTTC | CASSLASGIYSYEQYF
TRBJ2-3 | TRBV5-1 | NA | TRBD1 | TGCGCCAGCAGCCGGGGGACAGGTGGTCCAGATACGCAGTATTTT | CASSRGTGGPDTQYF
TRBJ2-7 | TRBV11-2 | NA | NA | TGTGCCAGCAGCTTAGACGGCCGGGACCCCTACGAGCAGTACTTC | CASSLDGRDPYEQYF
TRBJ2-5 | TRBV18 | NA | TRBD2 | TGTGCCAGCTCACCATTCTCTCTAGCGGTTCAAGAGACCCAGTACTTC | CASSPFSLAVQETQYF
TRBJ2-2 | TRBV30 | NA | NA | TGTGCCTGGAGTACTCGGACAGCCGGGGAGCTGTTTTTT | CAWSTRTAGELFF
TRBJ2-7 | TRBV11-2 | NA | TRBD1 | TGTGCCAGCAGCATCGAGGTGACAGGGGAAAGTTACGAGCAGTACTTC | CASSIEVTGESYEQYF
TRBJ2-6 | TRBV6-6 | once | NA | TGTGCCACCCTACTTGACTCTGGGGCCAACGTCCTGACTTTC | CATLLDSGANVLTF
TRBJ1-5 | TRBV29-1 | NA | NA | TGCAGCGTTGCTTGGGGGGGCAATCAGCCCCAGCATTTT | CSVAWGGNQPQHF
TRBJ2-5 | TRBV9 | NA | TRBD2 | TGTGCCAGCAGCGGACTAGCGGGAGGGACAACCCAAGAGACCCAGTACTTC | CASSGLAGGTTQETQYF
TRBJ2-7 | TRBV30 | NA | NA | TGTGCCTGGAGTGTAATCGGTGGCCGAGGGGAGCAGTACTTC | CAWSVIGGRGEQYF
TRBJ2-1 | TRBV4-3 | once | NA | TGCGCCAGCAGCCAAGATCATAGCTTGAGGTCCTACAATGAGCAGTTCTTC | CASSQDHSLRSYNEQFF
TRBJ2-1 | TRBV7-2 | NA | TRBD2 | TGTGCCAGCAGCTTTTCTTTGGGAGGGCGTGGGAATGAGCAGTTCTTC | CASSFSLGGRGNEQFF
TRBJ2-2 | TRBV7-2 | NA | NA | TGTGCCAGCAGCCCTACCCTCGAGACCGGGGAGCTGTTTTTT | CASSPTLETGELFF
TRBJ1-5 | TRBV27 | NA | NA | TGTGCCAGCAACCTAAGGGGTAATCAGCCCCAGCATTTT | CASNLRGNQPQHF
TRBJ2-5 | TRBV6-1 | NA | NA | TGTGCCAGCCGAATCGACCCACCCAGTTGGGAGACCCAGTACTTC | CASRIDPPSWETQYF
TRBJ2-1 | TRBV9 | NA | TRBD2 | TGTGCCAGCAGCGGTAGTCGACTAGCGGGAGGGCACAATGAGCAGTTCTTC | CASSGSRLAGGHNEQFF
TRBJ2-4 | TRBV18 | NA | NA | TGTGCCAGCTCACCCTCGACAGCCAAAAACATTCAGTACTTC | CASSPSTAKNIQYF
TRBJ2-2 | TRBV7-9 | NA | TRBD1 | TGTGCCAGCAGGAAGGGGGCAGGCACCGGGGAGCTGTTTTTT | CASRKGAGTGELFF
TRBJ1-2 | TRBV7-9 | NA | TRBD1 | TGTGCCAGCAGCGTTACAGGGGGTAGCTATGGCTACACCTTC | CASSVTGGSYGYTF
TRBJ2-7 | TRBV9 | NA | NA | TGTGCCAGCAGCGTAGTTCAGGGAGGCGAGCAGTACTTC | CASSVVQGGEQYF
TRBJ1-2 | TRBV5-1 | NA | NA | TGCGCCAGCAGCTTAAGTAGCTCCCTAGGCTACACCTTC | CASSLSSSLGYTF
TRBJ2-3 | TRBV5-1 | NA | NA | TGCGCCAGCAGCTTGGCTCCAGACTATGGGGCAGATACGCAGTATTTT | CASSLAPDYGADTQYF
TRBJ1-6 | TRBV5-1 | few | TRBD1 | TGCGCCAGCAGCTCTCGAACGGGACAGGGTAATTCACCCCTCCACTTT | CASSSRTGQGNSPLHF
TRBJ1-2 | TRBV11-2 | NA | TRBD1 | TGTGCCAGCAGCTCCGAGGACAGGGGCTATGGCTACACCTTC | CASSSEDRGYGYTF
TRBJ1-3 | TRBV7-3 | NA | NA | TGTGCCAGCAGCTTTTGGGGAAACACCATATATTTT | CASSFWGNTIYF
TRBJ2-4 | TRBV19 | NA | NA | TGTGCCAGTAGCGCGGCCAGCTTAGCCAAAAACATTCAGTACTTC | CASSAASLAKNIQYF
TRBJ2-1 | TRBV5-1 | NA | TRBD1 | TGCGCCAGCAGCTTACAGGGGTACAATGAGCAGTTCTTC | CASSLQGYNEQFF
TRBJ1-1 | TRBV5-1 | NA | NA | TGCGCCAGCAGCCTAGGCCGGCAGGAAGCTTTCTTT | CASSLGRQEAFF
TRBJ2-5 | TRBV5-1 | NA | NA | TGCGCCAGCAGCTTGGGTCGGGGTTTAGGAGAGACCCAGTACTTC | CASSLGRGLGETQYF
TRBJ2-1 | TRBV30 | NA | NA | TGTGCCTGTCTTCGCGGGGCCCCCTACAATGAGCAGTTCTTC | CACLRGAPYNEQFF
TRBJ2-1 | TRBV7-9 | NA | TRBD2 | TGTGCCAGCAGCCCCCGTACTAGCGGAACCAATGAGCAGTTCTTC | CASSPRTSGTNEQFF
TRBJ1-4 | TRBV5-6 | NA | TRBD1 | TGTGCCAGCAGCTTACGGACAGGGGGGGTTGAAAAACTGTTTTTT | CASSLRTGGVEKLFF